This TCR beta chain originates from a study of cytomegalovirus exposure and HLA in healthy donors. Findings and caveats of the study: Presence/absence comparisons presumed near-even sequencing depth among donors.

PCR amplification relied on 60 Vbeta primers (plus 13 Jbeta primers). Measured with immunoSEQ multiplex PCR; TCRdb has only the in-frame clones, and not every one. The data show roughly 100,000 clones, more than 65% seen once. The CDR3 totals 15 residues. Trimming cost V 3 bases and J 0 bases, with 12 bases left between them. Per germline, CDR1 MDHEN and CDR2 SYDVKM. Points on this clone: Its specificity is unknown.

The rearrangement joins TRBV28 to TRBJ2-7; D may be TRBD1 (6 bases). The sequence was obtained from a human donor in good health. Material for sequencing was PBMCs. The DNA of the CDR3 is TGTGCCAGCAGTTTTGGACAGATAAGCTCCTACGAGCAGTACTTC. Translation: CASSFGQISSYEQYF.